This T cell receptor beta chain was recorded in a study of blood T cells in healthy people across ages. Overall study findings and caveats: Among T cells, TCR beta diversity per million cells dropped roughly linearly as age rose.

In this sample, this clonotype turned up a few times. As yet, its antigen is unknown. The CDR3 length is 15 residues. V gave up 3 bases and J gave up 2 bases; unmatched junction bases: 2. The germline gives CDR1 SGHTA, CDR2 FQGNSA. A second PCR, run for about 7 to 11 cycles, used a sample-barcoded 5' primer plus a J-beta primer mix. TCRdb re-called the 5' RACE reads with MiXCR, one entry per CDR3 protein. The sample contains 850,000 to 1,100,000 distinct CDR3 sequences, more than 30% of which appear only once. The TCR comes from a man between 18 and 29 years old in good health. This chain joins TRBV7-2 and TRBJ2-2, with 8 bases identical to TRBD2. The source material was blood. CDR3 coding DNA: TGTGCCAGCAGCTTGGGACTAGAAAACACCGGGGAGCTGTTTTTT. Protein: CASSLGLENTGELFF.